Listed below are T cell receptor beta chains from one sample, sequenced in a study of OX40 agonist ivuxolimab in advanced cancers. Method: immunoSEQ multiplex PCR; TCRdb's copy keeps in-frame clones and lacks some. This sample has about 53,000 clones, with about four fifths found just once. The sequencing here drew on CD4+ or CD8+ T cells sorted from blood, taken in a trial of the OX40 agonist ivuxolimab. Every receptor here comes from an adult with an advanced solid tumor such as melanoma, head and neck, liver or kidney cancer. Each CDR3 is given with its conserved first and last residue. The D gene is left open where the match is weak. Clone sizes are given selectively: once, few, many, or a class where the clone is expanded.

d_call	clone_size	v_call	j_call	cdr3_nt	cdr3_aa
TRBD1	-	TRBV28	TRBJ1-1	TGTGCCAGCAGTTACCCAGGGGGGGACACTGAAGCTTTCTTT	CASSYPGGDTEAFF
-	once	TRBV19	TRBJ2-4	TGTGCCAGTAGTGAGGCCAGGGCTATAGCCAAAAACATTCAGTACTTC	CASSEARAIAKNIQYF
-	once	TRBV19	TRBJ1-5	TGTGCCAGTAAGGCGGGGAGTAATAGCAATCAGCCCCAGCATTTT	CASKAGSNSNQPQHF
-	few	TRBV7-8	TRBJ2-7	TGTGCCAGCAGCTTCGAAGGACACCTCTACGAGCAGTACTTC	CASSFEGHLYEQYF
-	-	TRBV28	TRBJ1-2	TGTGCCAGCAGTTTGTCAGGGAAGGCTGGCTACACCTTC	CASSLSGKAGYTF
-	-	TRBV19	TRBJ1-4	TGTGCCAGTAGTATTTCCCGGACACGCTCACTGTTTTTT	CASSISRTRSLFF
TRBD2	-	TRBV11-2	TRBJ2-3	TGTGCCAGCAGCTTAAGAGGTGCGGGAGGGCCCGCAGATACGCAGTATTTT	CASSLRGAGGPADTQYF
TRBD2	once	TRBV7-2	TRBJ2-5	TGTGCCAGCAGCTTATATGGCGGGAGCGGCCAAGAGACCCAGTACTTC	CASSLYGGSGQETQYF
-	once	TRBV5-4	TRBJ1-5	TGCGCCAGCAGCCAATCGTTCAGTGTAATGCCTCGTAGGCCCCAGCATTTT	CASSQSFSVMPRRPQHF
-	-	TRBV11-3	TRBJ2-5	TGTGCCAGCAGCCCCGTGCAGACTCAAGAGACCCAGTACTTC	CASSPVQTQETQYF
TRBD1	few	TRBV5-1	TRBJ1-2	TGCGCCAGCAAAGAAGGGACAGGGGTTTCCTATGGCTACACCTTC	CASKEGTGVSYGYTF
TRBD2	-	TRBV2	TRBJ2-1	TGTGCCGGGAAGCTAGGGCTAGCGGGGGTGGACGAGCAGTTCTTC	CAGKLGLAGVDEQFF
TRBD1	-	TRBV28	TRBJ2-7	TGTGCCAGCAGTTTATCAGGGGGCGGGTCCTACGAGCAGTACTTC	CASSLSGGGSYEQYF
TRBD2	-	TRBV5-4	TRBJ2-5	TGTGCCAGCAGCTCACCGACTAGCGGGAGAAAGGGAGAGACCCAGTACTTC	CASSSPTSGRKGETQYF
-	-	TRBV18	TRBJ1-4	TGTGCCAGCTCGGCCCAGCAGGAGTTTAATGAAAAACTGTTTTTT	CASSAQQEFNEKLFF
-	-	TRBV9	TRBJ1-3	TGTGCCAGCAGCGTTTCGACAGGCTCCATATATTTT	CASSVSTGSIYF
-	-	TRBV11-3	TRBJ2-1	TGTGCCAGCAGGTCCGGGATCACAAGAAACAATGAGCAGTTCTTC	CASRSGITRNNEQFF
TRBD2	once	TRBV15	TRBJ2-3	TGTGCCACCAGCAGAGGGACTAGCGGAGGCACAGATACGCAGTATTTT	CATSRGTSGGTDTQYF
TRBD1	-	TRBV7-9	TRBJ2-2	TGTGCCAGCAGCCCTGGGGACAGGAACACCGGGGAGCTGTTTTTT	CASSPGDRNTGELFF
-	-	TRBV11-3	TRBJ2-5	TGTGCCAGCAGCACCTCCGTCGGGGGACAGCAAGAGACCCAGTACTTC	CASSTSVGGQQETQYF
TRBD1	-	TRBV2	TRBJ1-2	TGTGCCAGCAGTGCGACAGGGGCGAGAAAGTATGGCTACACCTTC	CASSATGARKYGYTF
TRBD2	-	TRBV29-1	TRBJ2-7	TGCAGCGTAGGGACTAGCCCGACCTACGAGCAGTACTTC	CSVGTSPTYEQYF
TRBD2	-	TRBV4-2	TRBJ2-1	TGTGCCAGCAGCCAAGATGTCCCTAGCGGCTACAATGAGCAGTTCTTC	CASSQDVPSGYNEQFF
TRBD2	once	TRBV7-2	TRBJ2-2	TGTGCCAGCAGCCCGACTAGCGGCACCACCGGGGAGCTGTTTTTT	CASSPTSGTTGELFF
TRBD1	-	TRBV7-3	TRBJ1-1	TGTGCCAGCAGCTTGCAGGGGGGTACTGAAGCTTTCTTT	CASSLQGGTEAFF
TRBD1	-	TRBV5-1	TRBJ1-2	TGCGCCAGCAGCCCCGGGACAGGCTTTAACTATGGCTACACCTTC	CASSPGTGFNYGYTF
TRBD1	-	TRBV7-9	TRBJ2-7	TGTGCCGTATCTGGGACAGGGCTATTCTACGAGCAGTACTTC	CAVSGTGLFYEQYF
TRBD2	-	TRBV5-4	TRBJ2-3	TGTGCCAGCAGCTTGGCCAAGGTAGCGGGGGCCAGCACAGATACGCAGTATTTT	CASSLAKVAGASTDTQYF
-	-	TRBV11-3	TRBJ2-3	TGTGCCAGCAGCTTAGACCTTGGGTTTCAGACAGATACGCAGTATTTT	CASSLDLGFQTDTQYF
TRBD1	-	TRBV7-2	TRBJ2-7	TGTGCCAGCAGCTTAGCGTGGTCACAGGGGAAGAACGAGCAGTACTTC	CASSLAWSQGKNEQYF
-	few	TRBV30	TRBJ1-1	TGTGCCTGGAAGGACAAAGCCCTCAGATTGACTGAAGCTTTCTTT	CAWKDKALRLTEAFF
TRBD1	-	TRBV7-3	TRBJ2-7	TGTGCCAGCAGCTTAAGGGGACAGGGGAACGAGCAGTACTTC	CASSLRGQGNEQYF
-	-	TRBV9	TRBJ1-1	TGTGCCAGCAGCACAAGCGCGAACACTGAAGCTTTCTTT	CASSTSANTEAFF
TRBD2	-	TRBV9	TRBJ2-1	TGTGCCAGCAGCGTAGCGTCTATGGGAGCGGGAGCCCGCAATGAGCAGTTCTTC	CASSVASMGAGARNEQFF
-	-	TRBV29-1	TRBJ2-7	TGCAGCGTTGTATTCGGCACCTACGAGCAGTACTTC	CSVVFGTYEQYF
TRBD1	-	TRBV7-2	TRBJ1-2	TGTGCCAGCAGTGCCGGGACAGGGCAGAGCTATGGCTACACCTTC	CASSAGTGQSYGYTF
TRBD1	-	TRBV19	TRBJ1-3	TGTGCCAGTAGTATTGACAGGGAACCTGGAAACACCATATATTTT	CASSIDREPGNTIYF
-	few	TRBV5-5	TRBJ2-2	TGTGCCAGCAGCTTGGGCCTAGCAGGGTTTGACGGGGAGCTGTTTTTT	CASSLGLAGFDGELFF
TRBD1	-	TRBV5-1	TRBJ1-5	TGCGCCAGCAGCACTGGACAGGGGGATCAGCCCCAGCATTTT	CASSTGQGDQPQHF
-	-	TRBV6-5	TRBJ1-6	TGTGCCAGCAGTCGACAGAAGAATTCACCCCTCCACTTT	CASSRQKNSPLHF
-	once	TRBV7-2	TRBJ1-6	TGTGCCAGCAGCTGGTCCGGGACGGAAAATTCACCCCTCCACTTT	CASSWSGTENSPLHF
TRBD1	few	TRBV4-1	TRBJ2-7	TGCGCCAGCAGCCTACTACATATGCCAGGGGGTCCCTCCTATGACTACGAGCAGTACTTC	CASSLLHMPGGPSYDYEQYF
-	-	TRBV11-2	TRBJ1-4	TGTGCCAGCAGCCCTAGCACCCCACAGAATGAAAAACTGTTTTTT	CASSPSTPQNEKLFF
-	-	TRBV11-2	TRBJ1-1	TGTGCCAGCAGCACTTTACAGAACACTGAAGCTTTCTTT	CASSTLQNTEAFF
TRBD2	-	TRBV7-3	TRBJ2-2	TGTGCCAGCAGCTCGACACCAGCGGGAGCCCCGGGCGGGGAGCTGTTTTTT	CASSSTPAGAPGGELFF
-	-	TRBV5-1	TRBJ2-3	TGCGCCAGCAGCTGGTTACAGAGCACAGATACGCAGTATTTT	CASSWLQSTDTQYF
-	-	TRBV4-2	TRBJ1-6	TGTGCCAGCAGCCAAGAACCCCCCGTTTTAAGGACTAATTCACCCCTCCACTTT	CASSQEPPVLRTNSPLHF
-	-	TRBV30	TRBJ2-1	TGTGCCTGGAGTGTAGGGGGGACAGTAATGTTGGAGCAGTTCTTC	CAWSVGGTVMLEQFF
-	once	TRBV19	TRBJ1-5	TGTGCCAGTAGTATCGGGGTAAGCGCAGGGATACGCAATCAGCCCCAGCATTTT	CASSIGVSAGIRNQPQHF
TRBD1	-	TRBV7-2	TRBJ1-2	TGTGCCAGCAGCACCCGACAGGGGGCACGCTATGGCTACACCTTC	CASSTRQGARYGYTF
-	-	TRBV5-5	TRBJ1-2	TGTGCCAGCAGCCCCATACAGGGCGCTGGACGCTATGGCTACACCTTC	CASSPIQGAGRYGYTF
-	few	TRBV2	TRBJ1-5	TGTGCCAGCAGCCGGGACGGCTCTGGTCAGCCCCAGCATTTT	CASSRDGSGQPQHF
TRBD1	few	TRBV10-3	TRBJ1-2	TGTGCCATCAGTGAGATAGACAGGGCCCACTATGGCTACACCTTC	CAISEIDRAHYGYTF
-	-	TRBV6-5	TRBJ2-7	TGTGCCAGCAGTTACCGGGCCGACTACGAGCAGTACTTC	CASSYRADYEQYF
TRBD1	few	TRBV7-9	TRBJ1-6	TGTGCCAGCAGCTCTTGGACAGGGGGCCGATATAATTCACCCCTCCACTTT	CASSSWTGGRYNSPLHF
TRBD1	-	TRBV6-6	TRBJ1-2	TGTGCCAGCAGTCGGACAGGGGGACGGTCGGGCGGCTACACCTTC	CASSRTGGRSGGYTF
-	-	TRBV7-2	TRBJ1-1	TGTGCCAGCAGCTTGACCTACACTGAAGCTTTCTTT	CASSLTYTEAFF
TRBD1	-	TRBV5-1	TRBJ2-7	TGCGCCAGCAGCCGGGACAGGGCGTCCTACGAGCAGTACTTC	CASSRDRASYEQYF
-	-	TRBV7-9	TRBJ2-3	TGTGCCAGCAGCACCCGCCAAGGAGGTGGAGATACGCAGTATTTT	CASSTRQGGGDTQYF